This T cell receptor beta chain was captured by sequencing in a study of Ad26.COV2.S vaccination and SARS-CoV-2 variants. As to treatment: about 20 received Ad26.COV2.S at low or high dose, single or two shots; roughly five received placebo; per-sample allocation not given. Samples analyzed were those drawn on day 63 after the first vaccine or placebo injection. This table comes from immunoSEQ multiplex PCR, and its TCRdb copy is limited to in-frame clones, with some not included. The table has about 350,000 clones, 70% to 90% seen once. The CDR3 covers 18 residues. The germline V gene encodes CDR1 MDHEN and CDR2 SYDVKM. Trimming cost V 6 bases and J 8 bases; bases outside gene matches: 14.

The TCR sequence derives from a person between 18 and 65 years old who received the Ad26.COV2.S COVID-19 vaccine or a placebo. The V call is TRBV28, the J call TRBJ2-1; 15 bases fit TRBD2. The starting material was peripheral blood, obtained in a trial of Ad26.COV2.S vaccine versus placebo. DNA of the CDR3: TGTGCCAGCAGCCTCACCCGGACTAGCGGGAGGGGAGGGTATGAGCAGTTCTTC. This codes for CASSLTRTSGRGGYEQFF.